This TCR beta chain came from a study of CD8 T cells in Susac syndrome (dated by TCRdb to about 2019). Background on the whole study: Whether CD8+ T cell activation and differentiation in Susac syndrome was antigen driven was tested using repertoire sequencing.

Comment on this clonotype: The antigen it binds to is not known. Base qualities were left out, and no much larger clone turns up one base away.

Peripheral blood CD8+ and CD4+ T cells from healthy donors, Susac syndrome patients and multiple sclerosis patients were profiled by high-throughput TCR beta sequencing. Multiple sclerosis controls were treatment-naive patients with stable or active relapsing-remitting disease fulfilling revised McDonald criteria. CD8+ TEMRA cells were enriched by FACS, while bulk CD8+ and CD4+ T cells were purified by magnetic negative isolation. Blood was collected in EDTA tubes and processed within 24 hours, with PBMCs isolated through density gradient centrifugation. PBMCs intended for TCR sequencing were cryopreserved in liquid nitrogen and thawed later in a water bath at 37 degrees C. The sorted or isolated CD4+, CD8+ and CD8+ TEMRA cells reached a purity of at least 90%. RNA was extracted with the RNeasy kit and roughly 0.5 to 1 ug was reverse transcribed using random hexamers. The immunoSEQ multiplex PCR assay, covering 54 Vbeta and 13 Jbeta segments, was used to amplify TCR beta CDR3 regions. PCR amplification bias was corrected by using a synthetic template baseline for primer optimization and computational correction. Per the original workflow: Reads were annotated to V, D and J genes according to IMGT and were analyzed with immunoSEQ Analyzer, with only productive sequences retained. To calculate clonality, Shannon entropy was normalized by log2 of the number of productive unique sequences and then subtracted from one. Public and private clones were assessed among the 100 most prevalent clones of each patient and control. Clones were defined as Susac-specific when absent from the healthy and MS cohorts, from approximately 1,100 published viral clones and from other ImmuneACCESS disease sequences. TCRdb trimmed public reads at Q25 via fastp, called clones via MiXCR and kept in-frame beta chains. Every distinct CDR3 protein forms one entry, paired with its most common genes and DNA. These V and J calls rely on TCRdb rather than the paper's analysis. In all, the sample holds a few hundred thousand distinct CDR3 sequences, and 95% of those were seen once. The ten biggest clones cover 0.075% to 0.095% of the sample.

Broader findings and caveats from the paper: The study acknowledged that relatively few individuals were included in the TCR sequencing and HLA analysis.

The junction shows trimming of 6 bases on V and 2 bases on J, and the gene matches do not reach 10 bases of it. Including the terminal cysteine and phenylalanine, the CDR3 comprises 16 residues. Only the CDR3 portion is preserved as DNA: 48 bases, with reading frame beginning at the first base. CDR1 SEHNR and CDR2 FQNEAQ were looked up in the germline V gene (reference sequence). The chain is made from TRBV7-9 and TRBJ2-3; 8 central nucleotides agree with TRBD1. The sequencing input was CD4+ T cells from PBMCs. This clonotype was sampled from a human donor with multiple sclerosis. The CDR3 here reads CASRLTGGGHTDTQYF. The DNA reads as follows: TGTGCCAGCAGGCTCACAGGGGGAGGACACACAGATACGCAGTATTTT.